The clone carrying this TCR beta chain has only a few counts. Its antigen is unknown. The data stem from a study of T cells in Graves' hyperthyroidism and ophthalmopathy. Ophthalmopathy patients had Clinical Activity Score at least 3, NOSPECS grade at least 4, duration under 3 months. Each diagnosis was grounded in clinical symptoms, serum thyroxine and TRAb, thyroid ultrasound, and orbital computed tomography. The study, taken as a whole, reports: Separation of ophthalmopathy from stable hyperthyroidism was achieved by a 13 V-J model. Most thyroid-expanded clonotypes above 0.001 were also found in blood.

Germline V CDR1 and CDR2: SEHNR, FQNEAQ (reference sequence). V dropped 6 bases and J dropped 0; count of bases not matched to a gene: 6. CDR3 length: 15 residues. TCR beta CDR3 sequences were amplified from RNA transcripts. TCR CDR3 underwent first-round RT-PCR with the HTBI primer set. From the multiplex PCR reads, TCRdb called clonotypes with MiXCR, one entry per CDR3 protein. The data show about 500,000 distinct CDR3 sequences, with 17% seen just once and 17% held by the top ten. This clonotype was obtained from a woman aged 18 to 35 with Graves' ophthalmopathy. The rearrangement links TRBV7-9 to TRBJ2-3; 7 nucleotides agree with TRBD1. The sample taken for sequencing was blood. The CDR3 loop reads CASSDRDRSTDTQYF. The CDR3 DNA reads TGTGCCAGCAGTGACAGGGACCGGAGCACAGATACGCAGTATTTT.